This T cell receptor (beta chain) was sequenced in a study of blood T cell repertoires in COVID-19. This clone occurred a few times. The repertoire was sequenced with immunoSEQ multiplex PCR; TCRdb's copy has only in-frame clones and lacks some. This table holds about 160,000 clones, under 90% found once. Germline V gene data show CDR1 as LGHNA and CDR2 as YSLEER. V lost 0 bases to trimming and J lost 7 bases; unmatched junction nucleotides: 9. This CDR3 is 17 amino acids long. The age range of participants was about 18 to 95 years, with residence in about two dozen US areas. Source material: PBMCs or T cells enriched from blood (not recorded which). This TCR came from a middle-aged man who had recovered from COVID-19. The rearrangement links TRBV4-3 to TRBJ1-6, with TRBD1 matching over 7 bases. CDR3 in DNA: TGCGCCAGCAGCCAAGATTATCGAACAGGGGCGAATTCACCCCTCCACTTT. This encodes CASSQDYRTGANSPLHF.